This T cell receptor (beta chain) was recovered during a study of cytomegalovirus exposure and HLA in healthy donors. Overall study findings and caveats: Association of a missense DCLRE1C variant with TCR beta V- and J-gene trimming was reported in a later analysis. In vitro testing confirmed a few CMV-associated chains as specific for CMV antigens.

Points on this clone: The antigen is undetermined.

Trimming left V 3 bases short and J 5 bases short, with 26 bases between. This CDR3 has 18 amino acids. The germline gives CDR1 SGHRS, CDR2 YFSETQ. The PCR employed 60 Vbeta primers together with 13 Jbeta primers. How the authors handled the data: Roughly 83 million unique TCR beta chains, around 11 million of them shared, were counted by a later analysis. Repertoires were generated with immunoSEQ multiplex PCR, while TCRdb's copy carries only in-frame clones and drops some. V and J calls and clone size are copied from that table; D and trimming were computed from the DNA. The table records around 170,000 clones, roughly 77% of them present only once.

The rearrangement links TRBV5-1 to TRBJ2-5, with D perhaps TRBD2 (8 bases). The receptor was isolated from a woman aged 25-40 years in good health and CMV-seronegative. Source material: PBMCs. The CDR3 DNA follows: TGCGCCAGCAGCTGGGAAGTTAGCGGGGCCCTCAGGGGGGAGACCCAGTACTTC. Protein: CASSWEVSGALRGETQYF.